This T cell receptor beta chain is drawn from a study of T cells after yellow fever vaccination. Study results and limitations: Reappearance after the booster was observed for most primary-vaccination clones (about 96% CD4, about 91% CD8). Peak timing came faster in the weaker secondary response, day 5 versus 15. Clonotypes appearing in both CD4 and CD8 compartments existed, and their share was small.

TCR cDNA, made by 5'RACE template switching, carried an added universal primer site and UMIs. TCRdb called the 5' RACE reads again in MiXCR, with one record for every CDR3 protein. Of around 100,000 distinct CDR3 sequences listed, more than 7.5% are singletons. Turning to this clonotype: Its antigen is as yet unknown.

Trimming stripped 4 bases from V and 12 bases from J, with 22 bases between. Germline-derived CDR1 and CDR2 are MRHNA and SNTAGT. The CDR3 is 14 residues long. The V call is TRBV6-4, the J call TRBJ2-7, with a tentative D call TRBD1 (6 bases). Sequenced material: CD8+ T cells sorted from PBMCs, taken 45 days after the yellow fever booster vaccination. The sequence derives from a man under 40 who received the YFV17D yellow fever vaccine. This CDR3 is CASSGSPRGETWYF. CDR3 DNA sequence: TGTGCCAGCAGTGGCTCTCCCAGGGGAGAAACATGGTACTTC.